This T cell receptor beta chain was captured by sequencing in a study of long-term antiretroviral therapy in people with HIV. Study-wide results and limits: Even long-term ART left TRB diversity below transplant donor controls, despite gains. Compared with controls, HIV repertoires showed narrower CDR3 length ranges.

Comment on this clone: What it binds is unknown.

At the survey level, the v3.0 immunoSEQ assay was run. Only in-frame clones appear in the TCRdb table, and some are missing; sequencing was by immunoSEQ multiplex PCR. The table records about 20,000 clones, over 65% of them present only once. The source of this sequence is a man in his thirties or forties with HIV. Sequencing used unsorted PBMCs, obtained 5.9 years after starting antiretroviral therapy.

CDR3: CAWSEGQGYDEQYF. The CDR3 DNA reads as TGTGCCTGGAGTGAGGGACAGGGGTATGACGAGCAGTACTTC. This chain uses TRBV30 with TRBJ2-7; 10 nucleotides match TRBD1. Looked up from germline, CDR1 is GTSNPN and CDR2 is SVGIG (reference sequence). V gave up 1 base and J gave up 5 bases; unmatched junction bases: 5. This CDR3 is built from 14 residues.